In this sample, the clone carrying this T cell receptor (beta chain) turned up many times. Antigen: not known. The data were taken from a study of T cells after yellow fever vaccination. Findings and limits, study-wide: By day 5 rather than day 15, the secondary response had peaked, though it was weaker.

V was trimmed by 2 bases and J by 3 bases, leaving 8 bases between them. Germline CDR1 is SGHRS and CDR2 is YFSETQ. CDR3 length equals 14 residues. MiXCR, run by TCRdb on the 5' RACE reads, gives a single entry per CDR3 protein. Counted here are under 600,000 distinct CDR3 sequences, approximately 15% occurring once; the ten biggest clones make up roughly an eighth. This chain connects TRBV5-1 to TRBJ2-2; D may be TRBD1 (6 bases). Sequencing used PBMCs, obtained on the day of the yellow fever booster vaccination. The receptor was isolated from a man aged 30 to 39 who received the YFV17D yellow fever vaccine. CDR3 coding DNA: TGCGCCAGCAGCTTCGGACAGTACACCGGGGAGCTGTTTTTT. Translating gives CASSFGQYTGELFF.